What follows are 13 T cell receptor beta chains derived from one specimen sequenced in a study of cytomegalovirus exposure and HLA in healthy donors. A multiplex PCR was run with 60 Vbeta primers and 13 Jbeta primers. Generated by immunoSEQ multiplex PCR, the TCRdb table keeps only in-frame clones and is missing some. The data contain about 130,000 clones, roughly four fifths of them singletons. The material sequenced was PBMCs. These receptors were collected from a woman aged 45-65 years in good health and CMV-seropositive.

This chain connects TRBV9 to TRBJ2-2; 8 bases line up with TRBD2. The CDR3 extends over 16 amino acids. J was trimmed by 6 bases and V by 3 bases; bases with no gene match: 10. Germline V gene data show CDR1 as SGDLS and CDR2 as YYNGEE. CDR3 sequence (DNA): TGTGCCAGCAGCGCGAGAAAAGGACTAGCTTCCGGGGAGCTGTTTTTT. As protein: CASSARKGLASGELFF.

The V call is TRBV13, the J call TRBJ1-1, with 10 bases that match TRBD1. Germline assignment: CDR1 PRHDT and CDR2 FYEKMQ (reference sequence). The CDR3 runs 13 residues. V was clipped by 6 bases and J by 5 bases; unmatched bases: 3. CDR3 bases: TGTGCCAGCAGTGACAGGGGGCAAACTGAAGCTTTCTTT. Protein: CASSDRGQTEAFF.

This chain's CDR3 is CASRRRILNTEAFF. The CDR3 DNA follows: TGCGCCAGCAGAAGGAGGATTCTGAACACTGAAGCTTTCTTT. The chain employs TRBV5-1 and TRBJ1-1; D ambiguous. The CDR3 consists of 14 residues. The germline V and J ends were trimmed by 5 bases and 0 bases, with 11 bases remaining between them. The germline gives CDR1 SGHRS, CDR2 YFSETQ.

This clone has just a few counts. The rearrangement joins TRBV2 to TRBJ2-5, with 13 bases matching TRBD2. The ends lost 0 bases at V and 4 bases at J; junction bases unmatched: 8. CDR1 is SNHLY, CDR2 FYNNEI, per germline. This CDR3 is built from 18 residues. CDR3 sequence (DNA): TGTGCCAGCAGTGAAGCGCTTTTGACTAGCGGGGGGACAGAGACCCAGTACTTC. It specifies CASSEALLTSGGTETQYF.

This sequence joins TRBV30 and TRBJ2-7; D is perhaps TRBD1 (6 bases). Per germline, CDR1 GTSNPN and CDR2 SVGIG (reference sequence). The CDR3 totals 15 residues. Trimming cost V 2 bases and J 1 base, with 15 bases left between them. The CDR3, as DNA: TGTGCCTGGAGTTCCCTGCCGACAGGATCCTACGAGCAGTACTTC. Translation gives CAWSSLPTGSYEQYF.

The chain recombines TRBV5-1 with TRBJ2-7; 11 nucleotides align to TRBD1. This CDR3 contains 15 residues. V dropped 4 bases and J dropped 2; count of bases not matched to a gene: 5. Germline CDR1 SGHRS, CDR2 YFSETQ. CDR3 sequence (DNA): TGCGCCAGCAGCCTACCGGGACAGGGGGCCTACGAGCAGTACTTC. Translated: CASSLPGQGAYEQYF.

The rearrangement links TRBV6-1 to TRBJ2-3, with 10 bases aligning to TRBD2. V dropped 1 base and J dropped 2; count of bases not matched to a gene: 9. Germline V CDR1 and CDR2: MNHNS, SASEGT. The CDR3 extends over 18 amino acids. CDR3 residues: CASSEGVASGGVTDTQYF. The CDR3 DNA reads TGTGCCAGCAGTGAAGGGGTGGCCAGCGGGGGGGTCACAGATACGCAGTATTTT.

This chain's CDR3 is CASTLAYRVDGYTF. CDR3 in DNA: TGTGCCAGCACCCTAGCCTACAGGGTCGACGGCTACACCTTC. The chain combines TRBV7-2 with TRBJ1-2, with a tentative D call TRBD1 (6 bases). CDR3 size: 14 residues. Between the trimmed V and J ends, which lost 7 bases and 8 bases, there was a span of 20 bases. Germline V CDR1 and CDR2: SGHTA, FQGNSA.

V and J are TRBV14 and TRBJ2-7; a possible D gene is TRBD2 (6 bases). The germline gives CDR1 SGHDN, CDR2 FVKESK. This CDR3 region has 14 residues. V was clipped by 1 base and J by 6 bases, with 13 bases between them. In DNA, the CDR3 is TGTGCCAGCAGCCAAGTGGCTAGGAGGGGCGAGCAGTACTTC. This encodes CASSQVARRGEQYF.

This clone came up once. As DNA, the CDR3 is TGCGCCAGCAGCCAAAACCTGGGACAGAAATACAATGAGCAGTTCTTC. Protein sequence: CASSQNLGQKYNEQFF. J is TRBJ2-1 and V is TRBV4-3, with 7 bases that match TRBD1. Trimming cost V 2 bases and J 4 bases; bases outside gene matches: 8. The CDR3 is 16 amino acids. CDR1 is LGHNA, CDR2 YSLEER, per germline.

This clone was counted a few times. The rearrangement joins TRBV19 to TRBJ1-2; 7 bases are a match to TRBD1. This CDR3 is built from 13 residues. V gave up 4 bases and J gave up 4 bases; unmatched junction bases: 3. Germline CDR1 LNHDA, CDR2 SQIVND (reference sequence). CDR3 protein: CASSTRGAYGYTF. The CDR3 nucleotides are TGTGCCAGTAGTACCAGGGGGGCCTATGGCTACACCTTC.

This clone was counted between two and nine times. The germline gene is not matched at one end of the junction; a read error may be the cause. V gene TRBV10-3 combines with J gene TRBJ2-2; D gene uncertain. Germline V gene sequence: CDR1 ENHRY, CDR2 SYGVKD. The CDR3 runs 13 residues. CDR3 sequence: CASSYLNTGELFF. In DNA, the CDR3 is TGTGCCAGCAGTTACCTAAACACCGGGGAGCTGTTTTTT.

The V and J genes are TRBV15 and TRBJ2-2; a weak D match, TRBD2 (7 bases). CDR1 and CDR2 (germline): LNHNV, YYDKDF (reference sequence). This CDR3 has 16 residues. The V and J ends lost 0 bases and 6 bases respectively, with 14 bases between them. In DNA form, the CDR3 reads TGTGCCACCAGCAGAGAGGGGCGGGGGACACCCGGGGAGCTGTTTTTT. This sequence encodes CATSREGRGTPGELFF.